The entry below gives a single T cell receptor beta chain sequence along with its context. Its antigen is currently unknown. The data are from a study of cytomegalovirus exposure and HLA in healthy donors. Points from the study as a whole: Altogether, 164 TCR beta chains were recorded as cytomegalovirus-associated.

V lost 8 bases and J lost 5; bases outside the gene matches: 10. Per germline, CDR1 SNHLY and CDR2 FYNNEI. This CDR3 comprises 15 residues. Vbeta (60) and Jbeta (13) primers were used in the PCR. TCRdb's copy holds only in-frame clones and misses some; the assay was immunoSEQ multiplex PCR. The sample comprises 78,000 or so clones, roughly 65% of which are singletons, and 4% to 5.5% rests with the top ten. The sequence came from a male donor in good health and CMV-seropositive. Specimen: PBMCs. This chain links TRBV2 with TRBJ2-5; 11 positions agree with TRBD1. CDR3 protein: CASCRTGGLRETQYF. The CDR3 coding sequence is TGTGCCAGCTGTCGGACAGGGGGCCTCCGGGAGACCCAGTACTTC.